The rows below give T cell receptor beta chains drawn from one sample of a study of blood T cells in healthy people across ages. TCRdb redid the calling of the 5' RACE reads with MiXCR, one entry per CDR3 protein. The sample includes more than 650,000 distinct CDR3 sequences, approximately 24% seen only once; the top ten take 2.5% to 3.5%. These data are also associated with another study on T cells of mothers and their children.

The sequenced sample was blood. The receptors stem from a boy aged 5 to 17 in good health. Each CDR3 is given without its conserved first and last residue. Each record gives: J gene, V gene, D gene, CDR3 protein. A D gene is named only where the DNA matches it firmly.

J: .; V: TRBV7-3; D: TRBD2; CDR3: ASSLTGAGGNEQF
J: TRBJ1-2; V: TRBV5-1; D: TRBD1; CDR3: ASSQGQPSRWGYT
J: TRBJ2-1; V: TRBV13; D: .; CDR3: ASSPRGRHNEQF
J: TRBJ2-3; V: TRBV5-1; D: TRBD2; CDR3: ASSWPSGSPVPTDTQY
J: TRBJ1-5; V: TRBV9; D: .; CDR3: ASSVRRRNQPQH
J: TRBJ2-3; V: TRBV7-3; D: .; CDR3: ASSDWGASTDTQY
J: TRBJ2-7; V: TRBV11-2; D: .; CDR3: ASSQLRGEDEQY
J: TRBJ2-1; V: TRBV2; D: .; CDR3: ASSGTALYNEQF
J: TRBJ1-1; V: TRBV6-5; D: TRBD1; CDR3: ASSYSQGASTEAF
J: .; V: TRBV10-3; D: .; CDR3: AISELSEQF
J: TRBJ2-1; V: TRBV27; D: TRBD2; CDR3: ASSPSLAGARNEQF
J: TRBJ1-4; V: TRBV4-1; D: .; CDR3: ASSPPQATNEKLF
J: TRBJ1-2; V: TRBV5-4; D: .; CDR3: ASSPLGSQNYGYT